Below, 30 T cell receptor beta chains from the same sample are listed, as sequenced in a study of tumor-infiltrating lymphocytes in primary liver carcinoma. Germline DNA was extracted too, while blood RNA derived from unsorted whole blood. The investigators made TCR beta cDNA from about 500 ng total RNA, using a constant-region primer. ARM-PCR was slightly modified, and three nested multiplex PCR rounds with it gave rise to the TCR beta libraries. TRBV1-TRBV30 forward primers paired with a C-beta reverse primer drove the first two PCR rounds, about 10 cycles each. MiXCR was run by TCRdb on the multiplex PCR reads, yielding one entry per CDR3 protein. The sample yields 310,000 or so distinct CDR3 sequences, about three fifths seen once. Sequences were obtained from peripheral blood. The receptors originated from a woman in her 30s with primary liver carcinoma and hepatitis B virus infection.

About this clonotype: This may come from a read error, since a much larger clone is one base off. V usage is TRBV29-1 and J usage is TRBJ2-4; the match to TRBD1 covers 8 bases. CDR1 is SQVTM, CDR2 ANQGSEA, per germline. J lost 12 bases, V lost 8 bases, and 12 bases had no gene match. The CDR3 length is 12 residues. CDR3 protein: CSTGQDRDTQYF. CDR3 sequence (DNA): TGCAGCACAGGACAGGACAGGGACACTCAGTACTTC.

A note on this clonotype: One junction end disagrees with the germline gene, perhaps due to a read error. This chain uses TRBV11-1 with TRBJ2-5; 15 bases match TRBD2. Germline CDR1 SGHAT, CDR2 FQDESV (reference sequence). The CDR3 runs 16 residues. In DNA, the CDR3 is TGTGCCAGCAGCTTGGGACTAGCGGGAGGAAGAGAGGCCCAGTACTTC. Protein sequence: CASSLGLAGGREAQYF.

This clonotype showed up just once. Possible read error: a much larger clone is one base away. The CDR3 loop reads CSVGDRGSDGYTF. The CDR3 DNA reads TGCAGCGTTGGGGACAGGGGGAGCGATGGCTACACCTTC. This chain uses TRBV29-1 with TRBJ1-2; TRBD1 matches 11 bases. With 4 bases clipped from V and 6 bases from J, the junction kept 4 bases outside the gene matches. CDR3 length: 13 residues. Germline assignment: CDR1 SQVTM and CDR2 ANQGSEA.

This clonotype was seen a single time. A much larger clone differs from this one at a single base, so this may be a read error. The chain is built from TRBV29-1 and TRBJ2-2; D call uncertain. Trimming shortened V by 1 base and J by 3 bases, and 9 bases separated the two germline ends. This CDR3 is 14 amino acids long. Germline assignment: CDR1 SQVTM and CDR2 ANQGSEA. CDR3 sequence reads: CSVEGSTHTGELFF. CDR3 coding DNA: TGCAGCGTTGAAGGGTCGACCCACACCGGGGAGCTGTTTTTT.

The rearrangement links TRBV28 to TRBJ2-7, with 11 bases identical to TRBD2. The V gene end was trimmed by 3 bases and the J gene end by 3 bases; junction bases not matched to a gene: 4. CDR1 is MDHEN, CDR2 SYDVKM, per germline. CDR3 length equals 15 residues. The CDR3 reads CASSFRGLADYEQYF. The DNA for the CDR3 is TGTGCCAGCAGTTTTAGGGGACTAGCGGACTACGAGCAGTACTTC.

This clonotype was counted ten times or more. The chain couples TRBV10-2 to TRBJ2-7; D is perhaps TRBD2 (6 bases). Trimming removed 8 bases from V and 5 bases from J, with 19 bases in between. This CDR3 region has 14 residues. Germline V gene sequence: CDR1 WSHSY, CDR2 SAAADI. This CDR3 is CASVETRAGNEQYF. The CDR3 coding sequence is TGCGCCAGCGTCGAGACTAGGGCAGGGAACGAGCAGTACTTC.

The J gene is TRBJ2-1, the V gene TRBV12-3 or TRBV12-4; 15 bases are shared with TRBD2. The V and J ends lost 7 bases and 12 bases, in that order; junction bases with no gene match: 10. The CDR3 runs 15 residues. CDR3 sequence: CASTRTSGRVHGQFF. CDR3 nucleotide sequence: TGTGCCAGCACTCGGACTAGCGGGAGGGTCCATGGGCAGTTCTTC.

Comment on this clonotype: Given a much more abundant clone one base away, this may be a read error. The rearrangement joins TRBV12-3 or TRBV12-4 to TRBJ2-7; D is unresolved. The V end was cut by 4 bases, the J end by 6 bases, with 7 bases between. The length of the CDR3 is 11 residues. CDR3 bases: TGTGCCAGCAGTTGGTGGGCCGAGCAGTACTTC. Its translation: CASSWWAEQYF.

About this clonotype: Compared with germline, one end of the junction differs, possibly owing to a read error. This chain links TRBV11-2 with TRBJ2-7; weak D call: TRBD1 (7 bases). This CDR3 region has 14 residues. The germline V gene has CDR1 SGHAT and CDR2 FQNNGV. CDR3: CANSVSRGTYEQYF. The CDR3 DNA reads TGTGCCAACAGCGTCAGCAGGGGGACTTACGAGCAGTACTTC.

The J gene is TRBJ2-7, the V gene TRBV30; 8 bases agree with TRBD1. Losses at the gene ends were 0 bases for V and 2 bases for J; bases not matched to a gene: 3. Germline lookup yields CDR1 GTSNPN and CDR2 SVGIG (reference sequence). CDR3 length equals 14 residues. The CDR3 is CAWSVGTGTYEQYF. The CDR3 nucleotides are TGTGCCTGGAGTGTGGGGACAGGAACCTACGAGCAGTACTTC. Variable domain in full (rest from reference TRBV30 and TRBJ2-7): SQTIHQWPATLVQPVGSPLSLECTVEGTSNPNLYWYRQAAGRGLQLLFYSVGIGQISSEVPQNLSASRPQDRQFILSSKKLLLSDSGFYLCAWSVGTGTYEQYFGPGTRLTVT.

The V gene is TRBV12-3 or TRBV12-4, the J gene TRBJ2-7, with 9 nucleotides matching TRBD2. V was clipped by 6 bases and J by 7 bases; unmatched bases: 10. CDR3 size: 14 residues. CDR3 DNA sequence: TGTGCCAGCAGGGAGACTAGCGGAGGACGGGAGCAGTACTTC. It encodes CASRETSGGREQYF.

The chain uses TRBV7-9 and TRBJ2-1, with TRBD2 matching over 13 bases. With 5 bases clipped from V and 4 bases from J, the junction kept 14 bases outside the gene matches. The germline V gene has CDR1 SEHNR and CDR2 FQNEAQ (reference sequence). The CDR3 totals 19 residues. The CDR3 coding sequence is TGTGCCAGCAGCACGCCCCGTACTAGCGGGAGGGGGGGATACAATGAGCAGTTCTTC. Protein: CASSTPRTSGRGGYNEQFF.

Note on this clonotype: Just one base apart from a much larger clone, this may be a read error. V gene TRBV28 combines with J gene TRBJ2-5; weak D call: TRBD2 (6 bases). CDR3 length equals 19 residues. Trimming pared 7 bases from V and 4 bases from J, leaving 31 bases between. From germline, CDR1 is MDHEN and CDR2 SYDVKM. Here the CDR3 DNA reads TGTGCCAGCACCCACCTCAGGACCGGGGGAACGATGTCCGGAGAGACCCAGTACTTC. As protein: CASTHLRTGGTMSGETQYF.

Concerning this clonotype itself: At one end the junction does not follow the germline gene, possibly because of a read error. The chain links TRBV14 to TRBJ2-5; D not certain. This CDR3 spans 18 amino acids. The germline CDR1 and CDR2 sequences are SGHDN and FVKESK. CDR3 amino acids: CASSQVPGGRRWSETRYF. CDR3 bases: TGTGCCAGCAGTCAAGTCCCAGGCGGCAGAAGATGGTCGGAGACTCGGTACTTC.

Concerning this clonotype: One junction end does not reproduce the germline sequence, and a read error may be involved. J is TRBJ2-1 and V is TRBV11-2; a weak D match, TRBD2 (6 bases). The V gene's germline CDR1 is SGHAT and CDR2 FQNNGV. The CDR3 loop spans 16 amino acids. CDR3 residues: CAISTTSLTHYNEQFF. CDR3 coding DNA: TGTGCCATCAGCACGACTAGTCTAACCCACTACAATGAGCAGTTCTTC.

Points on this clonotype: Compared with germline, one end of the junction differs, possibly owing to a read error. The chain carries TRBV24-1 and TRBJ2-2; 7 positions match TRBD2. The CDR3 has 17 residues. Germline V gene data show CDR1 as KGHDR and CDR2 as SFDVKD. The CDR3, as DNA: TGTGCCACCAGTGAATCCAGCCCTGTCGGACTAGGCGGGGAACTGTTTTTT. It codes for CATSESSPVGLGGELFF.

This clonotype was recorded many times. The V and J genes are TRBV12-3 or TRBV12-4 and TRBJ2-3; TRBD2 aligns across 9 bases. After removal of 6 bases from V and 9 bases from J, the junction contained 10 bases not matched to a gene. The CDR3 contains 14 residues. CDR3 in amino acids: CASSQREDMGTQYF. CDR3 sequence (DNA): TGTGCCAGCAGCCAGCGGGAGGACATGGGGACGCAGTATTTT.

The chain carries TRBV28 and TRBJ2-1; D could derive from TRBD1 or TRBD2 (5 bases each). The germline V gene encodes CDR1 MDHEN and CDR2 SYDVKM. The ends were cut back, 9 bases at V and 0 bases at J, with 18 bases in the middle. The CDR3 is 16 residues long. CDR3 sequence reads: CASRGPGPSSYNEQFF. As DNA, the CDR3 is TGTGCCAGTCGTGGTCCGGGACCCAGCTCCTACAATGAGCAGTTCTTC.

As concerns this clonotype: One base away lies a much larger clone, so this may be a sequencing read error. DNA of the CDR3: TGCAGCGTTGAGGGGGACGGGAACAATGAGCAGTTCTTC. It encodes CSVEGDGNNEQFF. V gene TRBV29-1 combines with J gene TRBJ2-1; D tentatively reads TRBD1 or TRBD2 (5 bases each). V dropped 3 bases and J dropped 5 bases, with 11 bases sitting between them. CDR1 SQVTM and CDR2 ANQGSEA come from the germline V gene. The CDR3 spans 13 residues.

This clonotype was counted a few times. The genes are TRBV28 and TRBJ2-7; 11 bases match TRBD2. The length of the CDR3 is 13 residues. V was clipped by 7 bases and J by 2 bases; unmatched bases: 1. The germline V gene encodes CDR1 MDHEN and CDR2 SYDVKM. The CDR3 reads CASNSGRAYEQYF. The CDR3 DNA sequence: TGTGCCAGCAATAGCGGGAGGGCCTACGAGCAGTACTTC.

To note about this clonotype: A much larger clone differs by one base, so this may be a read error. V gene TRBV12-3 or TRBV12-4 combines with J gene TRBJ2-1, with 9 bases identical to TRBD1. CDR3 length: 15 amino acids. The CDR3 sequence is CASSPYRGPYNGQFF. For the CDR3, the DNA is TGTGCCAGCAGTCCCTACAGGGGGCCTTACAATGGGCAGTTCTTC.

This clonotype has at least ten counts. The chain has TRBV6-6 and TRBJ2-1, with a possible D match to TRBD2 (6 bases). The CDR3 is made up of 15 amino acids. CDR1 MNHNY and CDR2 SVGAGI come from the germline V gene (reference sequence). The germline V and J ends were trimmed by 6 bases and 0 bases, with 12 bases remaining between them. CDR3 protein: CASSIAEGSYNEQFF. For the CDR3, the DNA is TGTGCCAGCAGCATAGCGGAGGGCTCCTACAATGAGCAGTTCTTC.

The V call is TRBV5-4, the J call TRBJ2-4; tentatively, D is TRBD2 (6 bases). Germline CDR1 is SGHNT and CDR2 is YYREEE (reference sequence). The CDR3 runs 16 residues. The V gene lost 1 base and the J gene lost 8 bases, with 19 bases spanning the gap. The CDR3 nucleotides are TGTGCCAGCAGCTTGTCACTAGAGGGAGGAGGATACATTCAGTACTTC. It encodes CASSLSLEGGGYIQYF.

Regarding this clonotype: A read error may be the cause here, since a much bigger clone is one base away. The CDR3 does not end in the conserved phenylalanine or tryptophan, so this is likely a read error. The CDR3 bases are TGTGCCAGTACTAGACTAGCTGCGAACACCGGGGAGCTGTTTATT. The encoded protein is CASTRLAANTGELFI. V usage is TRBV6-6 and J usage is TRBJ2-2, with 7 bases matching TRBD2. Germline CDR1 MNHNY, CDR2 SVGAGI (reference sequence). With V trimmed by 9 bases and J by 0 bases, 7 bases remained unmatched. The CDR3 extends over 15 amino acids.

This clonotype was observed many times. The CDR3 protein is CASSLGRAYEQYF. As DNA, the CDR3 is TGTGCCAGCAGCTTAGGACGGGCCTACGAGCAGTACTTC. This chain links TRBV7-9 with TRBJ2-7; D remains ambiguous. This CDR3 has 13 amino acids. CDR1 is SEHNR and CDR2 is FQNEAQ in the germline V gene (reference sequence). The germline V and J ends were trimmed by 1 base and 2 bases, with 6 bases remaining between them.

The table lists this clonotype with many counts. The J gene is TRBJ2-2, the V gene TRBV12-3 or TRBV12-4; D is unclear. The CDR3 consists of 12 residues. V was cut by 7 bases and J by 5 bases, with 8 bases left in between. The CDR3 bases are TGTGCCAGCAACTTAGGGACCGGGGAGCTGTTTTTT. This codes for CASNLGTGELFF.

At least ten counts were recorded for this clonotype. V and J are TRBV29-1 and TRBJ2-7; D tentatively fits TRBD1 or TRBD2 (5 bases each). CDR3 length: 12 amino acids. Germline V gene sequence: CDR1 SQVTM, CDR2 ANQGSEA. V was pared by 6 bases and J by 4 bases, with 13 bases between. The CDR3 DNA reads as TGCAGCGTCCGTGGGGGAACGTACGAGCAGTACTTC. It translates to CSVRGGTYEQYF.

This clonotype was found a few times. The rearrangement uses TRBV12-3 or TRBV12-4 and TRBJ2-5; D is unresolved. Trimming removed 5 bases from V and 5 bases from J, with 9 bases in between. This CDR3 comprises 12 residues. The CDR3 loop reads CASSPLGETQYF. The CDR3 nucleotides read TGTGCCAGCAGTCCCCTAGGGGAGACCCAGTACTTC.

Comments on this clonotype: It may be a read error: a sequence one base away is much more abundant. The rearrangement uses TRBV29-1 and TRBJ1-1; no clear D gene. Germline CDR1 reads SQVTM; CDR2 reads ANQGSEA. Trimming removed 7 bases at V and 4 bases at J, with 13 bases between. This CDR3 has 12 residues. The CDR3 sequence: CSGRHGVTEAFF. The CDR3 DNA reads TGCAGCGGGAGACATGGGGTCACTGAAGCTTTCTTT.

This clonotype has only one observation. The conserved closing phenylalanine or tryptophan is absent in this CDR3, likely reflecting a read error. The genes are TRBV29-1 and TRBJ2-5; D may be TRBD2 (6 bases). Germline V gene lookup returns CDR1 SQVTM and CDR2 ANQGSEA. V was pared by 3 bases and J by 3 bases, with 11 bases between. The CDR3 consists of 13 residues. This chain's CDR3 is CSVDKTRKETQYL. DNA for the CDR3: TGCAGCGTTGATAAGACTAGGAAAGAGACCCAGTACTTA.